Each of the 17 T cell receptor beta chains below was sequenced from the same sample in a study of blood T cell repertoires in COVID-19. TCRdb keeps only in-frame clones here, not all; method: immunoSEQ multiplex PCR. Of about 400,000 clones listed, roughly 86% were seen once; the top ten hold around 2%. What was sequenced was PBMCs or T cells enriched from blood (not recorded which). These receptors came from a woman aged 35 to 49 with acute COVID-19.

The chain uses TRBV9 and TRBJ2-1; TRBD2 aligns across 10 bases. Germline values: CDR1 SGDLS, CDR2 YYNGEE. Unmatched junction bases numbered 3, after V lost 0 bases and J lost 6 bases. The CDR3 has 15 residues. The CDR3 here is CASSVASSGGNEQFF. Written as DNA, the CDR3 is TGTGCCAGCAGCGTAGCATCTAGCGGGGGCAATGAGCAGTTCTTC.

V and J are TRBV21-1 and TRBJ1-4; TRBD1 is the table's D call and was not checked against the DNA. TRBV21-1 constitutes a pseudogene. The CDR3 length is 19 residues. CDR3: CASSKGPTGAPATNEKLFF. DNA of the CDR3: TGTGCCAGCAGCAAAGGTCCGACAGGGGCGCCCGCAACTAATGAAAAACTGTTTTTT.

The chain joins TRBV7-2 to TRBJ2-7; 11 bases align to TRBD2. Trimming at V came to 0 bases and at J to 5 bases, leaving 9 bases not matched to a gene. Germline CDR1 and CDR2: SGHTA and FQGNSA. This CDR3 contains 17 residues. This chain's CDR3 is CASSLAYLAGGPNEQYF. The CDR3 nucleotides are TGTGCCAGCAGCTTAGCGTACTTAGCGGGGGGGCCCAACGAGCAGTACTTC.

The V gene is TRBV30, the J gene TRBJ2-7, with a tentative D call TRBD2 (6 bases). Germline V gives CDR1 GTSNPN, CDR2 SVGIG (reference sequence). The germline V and J ends were trimmed by 4 bases and 3 bases, with 16 bases remaining between them. CDR3 length: 14 amino acids. The CDR3 reads CAWTPGGANYEQYF. In nucleotides, the CDR3 is TGTGCCTGGACCCCAGGAGGGGCTAACTACGAGCAGTACTTC.

V is TRBV11-3 and J is TRBJ2-7, with TRBD1 matching over 7 bases. This CDR3 contains 13 residues. Trimming removed 5 bases from V and 3 bases from J; junction bases left unmatched: 4. The germline V gene encodes CDR1 SGHNT and CDR2 YENEEA. The CDR3 loop is CASSNRQGYEQYF. For the CDR3, the DNA is TGTGCCAGCAGCAACAGACAGGGCTACGAGCAGTACTTC.

This chain joins TRBV4-1 and TRBJ1-1; D is undetermined. From germline, CDR1 is MGHRA and CDR2 YSYEKL. Trimming removed 4 bases at V and 5 bases at J, with 14 bases between. The CDR3 consists of 14 residues. CDR3 region: CASSPDRGRTEAFF. CDR3 sequence (DNA): TGCGCCAGCAGCCCCGACCGGGGAAGGACTGAAGCTTTCTTT.

The V call is TRBV2, the J call TRBJ2-7, with D possibly matching TRBD2 (7 bases). This CDR3 has 13 residues. CDR1 SNHLY and CDR2 FYNNEI come from the germline V gene. Trimming left V 5 bases short and J 6 bases short, with 14 bases between. CDR3 protein: CASSPRGGLEQYF. In DNA, the CDR3 is TGTGCCAGCAGTCCAAGGGGGGGGCTCGAGCAGTACTTC.

The V and J genes are TRBV5-5 and TRBJ1-1; 8 nucleotides agree with TRBD1. The V gene's germline CDR1 is SGHKS and CDR2 YYEKEE (reference sequence). The V and J ends lost 2 bases and 3 bases, in that order; junction bases with no gene match: 6. This CDR3 spans 15 amino acids. Written as DNA, the CDR3 is TGTGCCAGCAGCTTCACTCCGGGACAGGACACTGAAGCTTTCTTT. Protein: CASSFTPGQDTEAFF.

V is TRBV6-5 and J is TRBJ1-1; no definite D call. The germline CDR1 and CDR2 sequences are MNHEY and SVGAGI. Trimming took 5 bases from V and 5 from J, leaving 15 bases between them. The CDR3 loop spans 14 amino acids. The CDR3 DNA reads TGTGCCAGCAGTACCTTTACTCGAAATACTGAAGCTTTCTTT. Its protein product is CASSTFTRNTEAFF.

The rearrangement joins TRBV2 to TRBJ1-5; no firm D call. Trimming took 4 bases from V and 0 from J, leaving 4 bases between them. CDR3 size: 13 residues. The germline CDR1 and CDR2 sequences are SNHLY and FYNNEI. The DNA for the CDR3 is TGTGCCAGCAGTGTCAATAGCAATCAGCCCCAGCATTTT. The encoded protein is CASSVNSNQPQHF.

The V call is TRBV18, the J call TRBJ2-3; TRBD2 matches 9 bases. The V gene's germline CDR1 is KGHSH and CDR2 LQKENI. This CDR3 region has 16 residues. V gave up 5 bases and J gave up 6 bases; unmatched junction bases: 12. CDR3: CASSRSDAGGPDTQYF. DNA of the CDR3: TGTGCCAGCTCAAGAAGTGACGCGGGGGGGCCGGATACGCAGTATTTT.

The chain combines TRBV3-1 (or the pseudogene TRBV3-2) with TRBJ1-2; D may be TRBD1 (6 bases). Germline CDR1 is LGHDT and CDR2 is YNNKEL (reference sequence). This CDR3 spans 12 amino acids. Trimming removed 1 base at V and 7 bases at J, with 7 bases between. CDR3 coding DNA: TGTGCCAGCAGCCAAGCAGGGGCTGGCTACACCTTC. Translating gives CASSQAGAGYTF.

The chain couples TRBV5-1 to TRBJ2-7; D is perhaps TRBD2 (5 bases). This CDR3 has 16 residues. Trimming took 4 bases from V and 9 from J, leaving 26 bases between them. Germline CDR1 is SGHRS and CDR2 is YFSETQ. The DNA for the CDR3 is TGCGCCAGCAGCCCCGCCGGAGGCAGTTCGGTGATCGGGCAGTACTTC. Translated, it gives CASSPAGGSSVIGQYF.

The rearrangement links TRBV27 to TRBJ2-7; TRBD2 matches at 12 bases. The CDR3 contains 15 residues. J gave up 4 bases and V 0 bases, and 1 base lay outside the gene matches. Germline CDR1 reads MNHEY; CDR2 reads SMNVEV (reference sequence). DNA for the CDR3: TGTGCCAGCAGTTTATCAGGACTAGCGGGGTACGAGCAGTACTTC. It yields the protein CASSLSGLAGYEQYF.

V usage is TRBV5-1 and J usage is TRBJ2-5; TRBD1 aligns across 8 bases. Germline lookup yields CDR1 SGHRS and CDR2 YFSETQ. The CDR3 sequence is 14 residues long. V trimming: 3 bases; J trimming: 9 bases; junction bases outside the gene matches: 10. CDR3 residues: CASSSTGASLAQYF. Here the CDR3 DNA reads TGCGCCAGCAGCTCGACAGGGGCTTCCTTGGCCCAGTACTTC.

The chain carries TRBV29-1 and TRBJ2-2; 7 nucleotides line up with TRBD1. CDR1 is SQVTM and CDR2 is ANQGSEA in the germline V gene. V lost 4 bases, J lost 7 bases, and 6 bases stayed unmatched. This CDR3 contains 13 residues. The CDR3, as DNA: TGCAGCGTTGCAGGGGGAGTAGGCGGGGAGCTGTTTTTT. Translation gives CSVAGGVGGELFF.

This clone was detected a few times. This chain connects TRBV30 to TRBJ1-2; D is undetermined. V was clipped by 0 bases and J by 1 base, with 9 bases between them. The V gene's germline CDR1 is GTSNPN and CDR2 SVGIG (reference sequence). The CDR3 is 14 amino acids. The CDR3 coding sequence is TGTGCCTGGAGTGTACTATCGGTTAACTATGGCTACACCTTC. It is translated as CAWSVLSVNYGYTF.